This T cell receptor beta chain comes out of a study of identical twins. Trimming removed 4 bases from V and 7 bases from J; junction bases left unmatched: 7. The CDR3 has 15 amino acids. Germline CDR1 is MNHEY and CDR2 is SMNVEV (reference sequence). A template switching step contributed a universal primer site, while unique molecular identifiers were present in the cDNA. TCRdb independently ran MiXCR on the 5' RACE reads; one entry per CDR3 protein. The sample includes 1.5 million to 2 million distinct CDR3 sequences, roughly a third of them seen just once. As regards this clonotype: The antigen is unknown.

The study, taken as a whole, reports: Researchers reported excess low generation probability among twin-shared out-of-frame alpha sequences. Twins' excess sharing was less marked for out-of-frame beta sequences.

Specimen: cord blood. The origin of this receptor is a newborn girl in good health. The J gene is TRBJ1-6, the V gene TRBV27; the match to TRBD1 covers 7 bases. As DNA, the CDR3 is TGTGCCAGCAGTTGGGTGGACAGGATCAATTCACCCCTCCACTTT. Translating it yields CASSWVDRINSPLHF.